The 19 T cell receptor beta chains below all came from one sample that was sequenced in a study of naive and memory T cell subsets. Two oligonucleotides, mixed equimolar, formed the beta constant-region primer covering TRBC1 and TRBC2. Ligated cDNA was amplified by four rounds of PCR with nested alpha and beta constant-region primers and SP2. TCRdb redid the calling of the UMI-ligation and nested PCR reads with MiXCR, one entry per CDR3 protein. Here the sample spans tens of thousands of distinct CDR3 sequences, approximately 8.8% being singletons. Specimen: central memory CD8+ T cells from blood. The receptor set was obtained from a human donor in good health.

The chain has TRBV27 and TRBJ2-5, with D hard to call. The CDR3 is made up of 13 amino acids. Germline V gene data show CDR1 as MNHEY and CDR2 as SMNVEV (reference sequence). The V end lost 0 bases, the J end lost 10 bases, and 12 bases lay between the germline ends. CDR3 DNA sequence: TGTGCCAGCAGTTTATCGGGGAACGCGGACCAGTACTTC. Translation: CASSLSGNADQYF.

This clonotype was observed a handful of times. V gene TRBV28 combines with J gene TRBJ2-7, with 9 bases that match TRBD1. CDR3 length: 15 amino acids. Looked up from germline, CDR1 is MDHEN and CDR2 is SYDVKM. The V gene end was trimmed by 5 bases and the J gene end by 3 bases; junction bases not matched to a gene: 8. In nucleotides, the CDR3 is TGTGCCAGCAGTCACCAGGACAGGGGAAACTACGAGCAGTACTTC. This translates into CASSHQDRGNYEQYF.

This clonotype was picked up many times. The rearrangement joins TRBV7-2 to TRBJ2-1; D is ambiguous. The CDR3 has 12 amino acids. Trimming took off 5 bases at V and 8 bases at J, with 10 bases between the two ends. Germline assignment: CDR1 SGHTA and CDR2 FQGNSA. Written as DNA, the CDR3 is TGTGCCAGCAGCCCCACCGCCCATGAGCAGTTCTTC. It yields the protein CASSPTAHEQFF.

In its sample, this clonotype was seen many times. CDR3 DNA: TGTGCCAGCAAAACAGGGATGAACACTGAAGCTTTCTTT. This gives the protein CASKTGMNTEAFF. The gene calls are TRBV16 and TRBJ1-1, with a possible D match to TRBD1 (6 bases). The CDR3 is 13 residues long. Trimming pared 7 bases from V and 0 bases from J, leaving 9 bases between. Germline V gene sequence: CDR1 KGHSY, CDR2 FQNENV.

This clonotype has a handful of counts. The J gene is TRBJ2-1, the V gene TRBV4-3; TRBD2 aligns across 9 bases. Germline loops: CDR1 LGHNA, CDR2 YSLEER. With V trimmed by 3 bases and J by 2 bases, 8 bases remained unmatched. This CDR3 has 17 residues. The CDR3 here is CASSQDSGSRTYNEQFF. CDR3 DNA: TGCGCCAGCAGCCAGGATAGCGGGAGTCGCACCTACAATGAGCAGTTCTTC.

This clonotype was seen ten or more times. V and J are TRBV28 and TRBJ2-7, with 12 positions matching TRBD2. V lost 6 bases, J lost 4 bases, and 7 bases stayed unmatched. The CDR3 is made up of 15 amino acids. Germline assignment: CDR1 MDHEN and CDR2 SYDVKM. CDR3 residues: CASRQTSGRLYEQYF. CDR3 in DNA: TGTGCCAGCAGACAAACTAGCGGGAGGTTATACGAGCAGTACTTC.

By its share, this clonotype is large. J is TRBJ2-3 and V is TRBV4-2; the match to TRBD2 covers 7 bases. Germline-derived CDR1 and CDR2 are LGHNA and YNFKEQ. This CDR3 comprises 15 residues. J lost 3 bases, V lost 4 bases, and 7 bases had no gene match. The CDR3 loop reads CASSPSGEFTDTQYF. The CDR3 nucleotides read TGTGCCAGCAGCCCTAGCGGAGAGTTTACAGATACGCAGTATTTT.

This clonotype turned up a few times. The V and J genes are TRBV20-1 and TRBJ2-7, with 7 bases lining up with TRBD1. The CDR3 is 13 amino acids. Germline values: CDR1 DFQATT, CDR2 SNEGSKA (reference sequence). V gave up 1 base and J gave up 3 bases; unmatched junction bases: 3. CDR3 amino acids: CSARGGQDYEQYF. CDR3 in DNA: TGCAGTGCTAGAGGCGGACAGGACTACGAGCAGTACTTC.

This clonotype has at least ten counts. The V and J genes are TRBV24-1 and TRBJ2-7, with 9 bases lining up with TRBD2. Trimming cost V 4 bases and J 1 base; bases outside gene matches: 4. The germline CDR1 and CDR2 sequences are KGHDR and SFDVKD. The CDR3 has 15 residues. As DNA, the CDR3 is TGTGCCACCAGTGAGGCGGGAGGGCCATCCTACGAGCAGTACTTC. Its protein is CATSEAGGPSYEQYF.

This clonotype was observed a few times. The CDR3 loop is CASSRGVSTDTQYF. The CDR3 DNA reads TGTGCCAGCAGTCGCGGGGTTAGCACAGATACGCAGTATTTT. The rearrangement joins TRBV25-1 to TRBJ2-3; tentative D call: TRBD2 (6 bases). The CDR3 spans 14 residues. Germline loops: CDR1 MGHDK, CDR2 SYGVNS. V shed 5 bases and J shed 0 bases, with 9 bases lying between them.

The rearrangement joins TRBV7-2 to TRBJ2-5; D assignment may be TRBD1 or TRBD2 (5 bases each). CDR1 SGHTA and CDR2 FQGNSA come from the germline V gene. The CDR3 covers 14 residues. V was clipped by 5 bases and J by 1 base, with 11 bases between them. This CDR3 is CASSASGTQETQYF. CDR3 nucleotides: TGTGCCAGCAGCGCATCCGGGACCCAAGAGACCCAGTACTTC.

This clonotype was seen many times. The chain links TRBV28 to TRBJ2-7; D is unresolved. Germline V gives CDR1 MDHEN, CDR2 SYDVKM. The CDR3 is 15 amino acids. V was trimmed by 5 bases and J by 4 bases, leaving 18 bases between them. In DNA, the CDR3 is TGTGCCAGCAGTACCCCGGTGAGGATCAAGTACGAGCAGTACTTC. Protein product: CASSTPVRIKYEQYF.

This clonotype was counted between two and nine times. The chain has TRBV6-2 or TRBV6-3 and TRBJ2-3, with 9 bases identical to TRBD1. The CDR3 is made up of 17 amino acids. V lost 1 base to trimming and J lost 2 bases; unmatched junction nucleotides: 7. Germline lookup yields CDR1 MNHEY and CDR2 SVGEGT. CDR3 sequence reads: CASSYWGQGLSTDTQYF. CDR3 nucleotide sequence: TGTGCCAGCAGTTACTGGGGACAGGGCCTTTCCACAGATACGCAGTATTTT.

The rearrangement joins TRBV4-1 to TRBJ1-2; no clear D gene. The CDR3 totals 15 residues. Per the germline V gene, CDR1 is MGHRA and CDR2 is YSYEKL. Trimming removed 1 base from V and 3 bases from J, with 12 bases in between. As DNA, the CDR3 is TGCGCCAGCAGCCAAGTGGGCCCCCGGGACTATGGCTACACCTTC. It is translated as CASSQVGPRDYGYTF.

This clonotype occurred many times. This rearrangement joins TRBV29-1 to TRBJ2-5; D remains unclear. CDR1 is SQVTM and CDR2 is ANQGSEA in the germline V gene. The CDR3 covers 12 residues. V gave up 5 bases and J gave up 4 bases, with 11 bases separating them. The CDR3 sequence: CSVSTVGETQYF. The CDR3 coding sequence is TGCAGCGTTTCCACAGTTGGAGAGACCCAGTACTTC.

In this sample, this clonotype turned up many times. The CDR3 sequence is CASSLGGYEQYF. As DNA, the CDR3 is TGTGCCAGCAGCCTTGGGGGCTACGAGCAGTACTTC. The chain combines TRBV27 with TRBJ2-7, with D perhaps matching TRBD1 or TRBD2 (5 bases each). The germline V and J ends were trimmed by 6 bases and 3 bases, with 9 bases remaining between them. CDR3 length: 12 amino acids. The germline CDR1 and CDR2 sequences are MNHEY and SMNVEV (reference sequence).

This clonotype was counted between two and nine times. The genes are TRBV19 and TRBJ2-1; 7 positions match TRBD1. This CDR3 spans 15 amino acids. Germline loops: CDR1 LNHDA, CDR2 SQIVND (reference sequence). V lost 5 bases and J lost 6; bases outside the gene matches: 10. The chain's CDR3 is CASSLGQDLINEQFF. The CDR3 DNA follows: TGTGCCAGTAGTCTCGGACAGGATTTGATCAATGAGCAGTTCTTC. The whole variable domain, filled in from reference TRBV19 and TRBJ2-1, reads DGGITQSPKYLFRKEGQNVTLSCEQNLNHDAMYWYRQDPGQGLRLIYYSQIVNDFQKGDIAEGYSVSREKKESFPLTVTSAQKNPTAFYLCASSLGQDLINEQFFGPGTRLTVL.

This clonotype has ten or more counts. V gene TRBV6-1 combines with J gene TRBJ2-3, with TRBD2 identical over 9 bases. The CDR3 sequence is 14 residues long. Germline trimming cut 8 bases from V and 0 bases from J; bases unmatched to any gene: 3. The germline CDR1 and CDR2 sequences are MNHNS and SASEGT. This CDR3 is CASLAGLSTDTQYF. The CDR3 nucleotides read TGTGCCAGCCTAGCGGGATTGAGCACAGATACGCAGTATTTT.

J is TRBJ1-1 and V is TRBV19, with TRBD1 as a possible D gene (6 bases). Germline CDR1 is LNHDA and CDR2 is SQIVND (reference sequence). This CDR3 region has 13 residues. Trimming took 3 bases from V and 4 from J, leaving 9 bases between them. This CDR3 reads CASSMRGATEAFF. The CDR3 DNA reads TGTGCCAGTAGTATGAGGGGGGCCACTGAAGCTTTCTTT. The entire variable domain, with the rest obtained from reference TRBV19 and TRBJ1-1, is as follows: DGGITQSPKYLFRKEGQNVTLSCEQNLNHDAMYWYRQDPGQGLRLIYYSQIVNDFQKGDIAEGYSVSREKKESFPLTVTSAQKNPTAFYLCASSMRGATEAFFGQGTRLTVV.